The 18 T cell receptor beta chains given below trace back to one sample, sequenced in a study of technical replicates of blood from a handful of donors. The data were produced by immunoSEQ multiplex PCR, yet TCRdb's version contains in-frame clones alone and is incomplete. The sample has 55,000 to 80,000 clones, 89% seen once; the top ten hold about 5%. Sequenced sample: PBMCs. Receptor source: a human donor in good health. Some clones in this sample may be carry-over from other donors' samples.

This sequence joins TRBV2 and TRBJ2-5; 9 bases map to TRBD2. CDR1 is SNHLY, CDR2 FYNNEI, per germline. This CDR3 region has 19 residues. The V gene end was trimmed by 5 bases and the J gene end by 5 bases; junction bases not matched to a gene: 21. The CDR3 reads CASSNRGHLGGGVGETQYF. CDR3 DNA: TGTGCCAGCAGTAATAGGGGACACCTTGGCGGGGGGGTAGGGGAGACCCAGTACTTC.

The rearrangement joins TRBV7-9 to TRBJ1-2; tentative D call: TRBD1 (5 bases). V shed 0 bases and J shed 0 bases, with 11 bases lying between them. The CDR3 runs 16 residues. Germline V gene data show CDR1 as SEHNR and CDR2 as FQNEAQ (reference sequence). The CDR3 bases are TGTGCCAGCAGCTTAGCGGTAGGACAACCTAACTATGGCTACACCTTC. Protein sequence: CASSLAVGQPNYGYTF.

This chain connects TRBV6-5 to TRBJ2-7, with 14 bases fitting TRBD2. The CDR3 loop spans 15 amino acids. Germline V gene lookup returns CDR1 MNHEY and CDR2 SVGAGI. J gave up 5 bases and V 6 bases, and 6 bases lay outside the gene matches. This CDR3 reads CASSRLAGGGDEQYF. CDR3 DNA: TGTGCCAGCAGCCGACTAGCGGGAGGGGGAGACGAGCAGTACTTC.

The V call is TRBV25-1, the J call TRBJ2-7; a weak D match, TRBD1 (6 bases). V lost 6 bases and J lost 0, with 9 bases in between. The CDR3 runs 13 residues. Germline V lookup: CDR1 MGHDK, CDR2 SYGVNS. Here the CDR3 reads CASSPGASYEQYF. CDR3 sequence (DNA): TGTGCCAGCAGCCCAGGGGCCTCCTACGAGCAGTACTTC.

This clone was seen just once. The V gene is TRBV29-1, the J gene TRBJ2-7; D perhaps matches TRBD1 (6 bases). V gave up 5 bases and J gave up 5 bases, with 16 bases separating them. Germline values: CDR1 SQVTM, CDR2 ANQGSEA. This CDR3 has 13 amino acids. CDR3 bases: TGCAGCGTTTGGGGGCCTTCAGGGAACGAGCAGTACTTC. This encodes CSVWGPSGNEQYF.

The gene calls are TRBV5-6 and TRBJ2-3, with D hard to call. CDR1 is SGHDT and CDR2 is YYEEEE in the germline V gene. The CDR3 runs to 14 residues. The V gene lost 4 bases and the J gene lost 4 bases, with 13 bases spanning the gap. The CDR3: CASSLTQQADTQYF. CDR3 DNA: TGTGCCAGCAGCCTGACCCAGCAGGCAGATACGCAGTATTTT.

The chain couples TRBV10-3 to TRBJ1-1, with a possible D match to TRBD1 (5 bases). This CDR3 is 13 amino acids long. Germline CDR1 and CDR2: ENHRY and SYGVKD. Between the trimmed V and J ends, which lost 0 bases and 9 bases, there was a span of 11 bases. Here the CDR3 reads CAISESTGGKAFF. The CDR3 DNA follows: TGTGCCATCAGTGAGTCGACCGGGGGGAAAGCTTTCTTT.

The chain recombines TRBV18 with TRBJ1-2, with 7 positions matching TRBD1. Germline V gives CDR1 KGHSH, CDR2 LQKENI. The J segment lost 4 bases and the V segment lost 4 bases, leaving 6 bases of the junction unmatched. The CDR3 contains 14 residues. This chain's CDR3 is CASSLAGQSYGYTF. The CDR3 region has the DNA TGTGCCAGCTCACTGGCGGGACAGAGCTATGGCTACACCTTC.

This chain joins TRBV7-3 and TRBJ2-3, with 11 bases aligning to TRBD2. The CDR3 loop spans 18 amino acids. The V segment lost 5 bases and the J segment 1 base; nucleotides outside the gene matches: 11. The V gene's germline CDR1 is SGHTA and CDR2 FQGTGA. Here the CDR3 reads CASSQTSGKSVGTDTQYF. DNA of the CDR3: TGTGCCAGCAGCCAGACTAGCGGGAAATCGGTGGGCACAGATACGCAGTATTTT.

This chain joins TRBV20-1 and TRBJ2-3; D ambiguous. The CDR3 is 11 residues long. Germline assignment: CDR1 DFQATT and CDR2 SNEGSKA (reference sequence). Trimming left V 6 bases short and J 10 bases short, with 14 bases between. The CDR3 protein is CSAASLTSQYF. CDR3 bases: TGCAGTGCCGCCTCCCTCACATCGCAGTATTTT.

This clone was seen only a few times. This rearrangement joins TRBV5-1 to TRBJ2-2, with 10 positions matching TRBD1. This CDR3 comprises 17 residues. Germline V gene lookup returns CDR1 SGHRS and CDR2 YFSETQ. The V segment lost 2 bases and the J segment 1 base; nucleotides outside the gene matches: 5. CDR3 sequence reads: CASSFVRTGGNTGELFF. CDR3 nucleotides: TGCGCCAGCAGCTTCGTTCGGACAGGGGGGAACACCGGGGAGCTGTTTTTT. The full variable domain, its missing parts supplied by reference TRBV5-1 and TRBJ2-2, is KAGVTQTPRYLIKTRGQQVTLSCSPISGHRSVSWYQQTPGQGLQFLFEYFSETQRNKGNFPGRFSGRQFSNSRSEMNVSTLELGDSALYLCASSFVRTGGNTGELFFGEGSRLTVL.

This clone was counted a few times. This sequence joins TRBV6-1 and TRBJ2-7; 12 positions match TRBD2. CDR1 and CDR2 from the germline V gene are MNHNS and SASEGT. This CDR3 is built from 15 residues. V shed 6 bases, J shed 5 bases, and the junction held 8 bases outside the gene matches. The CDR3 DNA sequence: TGTGCCAGCAGCTCGACTAGCGGGAGTGTCGACGAGCAGTACTTC. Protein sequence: CASSSTSGSVDEQYF.

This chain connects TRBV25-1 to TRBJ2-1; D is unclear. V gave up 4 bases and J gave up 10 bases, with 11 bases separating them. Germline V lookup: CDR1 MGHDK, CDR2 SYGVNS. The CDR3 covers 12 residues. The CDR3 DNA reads TGTGCCAGCAGTGTCTCCATGAGGGAGCAGTTCTTC. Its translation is CASSVSMREQFF.

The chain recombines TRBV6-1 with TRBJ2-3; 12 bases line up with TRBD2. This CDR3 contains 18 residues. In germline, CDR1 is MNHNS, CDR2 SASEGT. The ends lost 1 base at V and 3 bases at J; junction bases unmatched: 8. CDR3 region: CASSEGTSGTRQTDTQYF. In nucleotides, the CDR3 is TGTGCCAGCAGTGAAGGGACTAGCGGGACTCGCCAGACAGATACGCAGTATTTT.

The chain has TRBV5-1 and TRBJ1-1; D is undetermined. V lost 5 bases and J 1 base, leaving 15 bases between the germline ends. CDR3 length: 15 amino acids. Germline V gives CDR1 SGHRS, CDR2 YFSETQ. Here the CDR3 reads CASREDGRRNTEAFF. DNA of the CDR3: TGCGCCAGCAGGGAGGATGGACGGAGGAACACTGAAGCTTTCTTT.

The CDR3 nucleotides read TGTGCCAGCAGCTTGGACAGGGCGAATTCACCCCTCCACTTT. Encoded protein: CASSLDRANSPLHF. The chain joins TRBV5-4 to TRBJ1-6; D perhaps matches TRBD1 (6 bases). Germline V gives CDR1 SGHNT, CDR2 YYREEE (reference sequence). Trimming removed 0 bases from V and 7 bases from J, with 8 bases in between. CDR3 length: 14 amino acids.

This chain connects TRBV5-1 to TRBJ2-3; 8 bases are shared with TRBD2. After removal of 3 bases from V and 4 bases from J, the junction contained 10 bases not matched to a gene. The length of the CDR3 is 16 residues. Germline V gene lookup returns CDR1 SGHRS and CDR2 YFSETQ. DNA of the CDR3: TGCGCCAGCAGCTCGGGTCGGGGGGGCATGGCAGATACGCAGTATTTT. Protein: CASSSGRGGMADTQYF.

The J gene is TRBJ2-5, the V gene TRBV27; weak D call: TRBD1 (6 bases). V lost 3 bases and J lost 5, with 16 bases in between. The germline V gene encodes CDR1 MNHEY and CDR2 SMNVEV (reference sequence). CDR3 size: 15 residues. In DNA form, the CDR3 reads TGTGCCAGCAGTTTCCTCTCACAGGGTCGGGAGACCCAGTACTTC. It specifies CASSFLSQGRETQYF.